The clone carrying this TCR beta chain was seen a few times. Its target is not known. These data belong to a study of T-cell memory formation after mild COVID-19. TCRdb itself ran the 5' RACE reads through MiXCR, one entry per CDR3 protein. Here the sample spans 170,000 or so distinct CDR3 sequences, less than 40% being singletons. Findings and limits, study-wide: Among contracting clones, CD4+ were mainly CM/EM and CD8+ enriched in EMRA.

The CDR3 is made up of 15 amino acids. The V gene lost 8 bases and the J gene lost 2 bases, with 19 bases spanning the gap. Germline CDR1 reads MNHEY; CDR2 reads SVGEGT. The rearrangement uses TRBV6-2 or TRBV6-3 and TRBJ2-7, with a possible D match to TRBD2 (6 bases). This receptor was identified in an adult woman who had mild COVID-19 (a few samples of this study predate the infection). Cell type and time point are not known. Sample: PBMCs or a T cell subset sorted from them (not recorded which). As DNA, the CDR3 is TGTGCCAGCTACCCTGGAGGGGACCCTACCTACGAGCAGTACTTC. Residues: CASYPGGDPTYEQYF.